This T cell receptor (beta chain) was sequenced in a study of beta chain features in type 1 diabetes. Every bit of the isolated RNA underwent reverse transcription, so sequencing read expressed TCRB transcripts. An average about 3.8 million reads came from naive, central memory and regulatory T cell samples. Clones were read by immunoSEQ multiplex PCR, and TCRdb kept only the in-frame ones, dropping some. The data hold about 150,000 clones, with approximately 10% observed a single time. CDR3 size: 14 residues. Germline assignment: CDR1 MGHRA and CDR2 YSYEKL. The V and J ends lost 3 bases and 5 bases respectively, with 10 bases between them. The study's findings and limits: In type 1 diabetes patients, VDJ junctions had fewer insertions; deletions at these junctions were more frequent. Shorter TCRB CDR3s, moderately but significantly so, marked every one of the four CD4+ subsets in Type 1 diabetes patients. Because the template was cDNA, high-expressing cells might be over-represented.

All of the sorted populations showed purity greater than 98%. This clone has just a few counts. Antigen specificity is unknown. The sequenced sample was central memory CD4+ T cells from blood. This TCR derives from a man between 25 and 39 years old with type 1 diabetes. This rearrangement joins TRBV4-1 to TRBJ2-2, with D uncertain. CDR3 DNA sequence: TGCGCCAGCAGCCATACGACCGGGACCGGGGAGCTGTTTTTT. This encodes CASSHTTGTGELFF.